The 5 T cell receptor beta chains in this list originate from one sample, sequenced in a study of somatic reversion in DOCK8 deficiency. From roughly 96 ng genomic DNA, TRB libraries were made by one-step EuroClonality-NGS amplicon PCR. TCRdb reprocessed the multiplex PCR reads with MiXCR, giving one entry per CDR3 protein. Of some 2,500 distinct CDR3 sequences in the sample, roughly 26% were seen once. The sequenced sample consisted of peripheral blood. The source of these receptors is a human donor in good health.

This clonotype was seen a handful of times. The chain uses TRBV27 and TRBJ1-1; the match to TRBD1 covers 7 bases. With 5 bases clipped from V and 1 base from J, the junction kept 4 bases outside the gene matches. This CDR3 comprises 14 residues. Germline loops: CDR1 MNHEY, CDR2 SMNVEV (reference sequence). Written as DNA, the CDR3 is TGTGCCAGCAGTCCGACAGGGACGAACACTGAAGCTTTCTTT. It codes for CASSPTGTNTEAFF.

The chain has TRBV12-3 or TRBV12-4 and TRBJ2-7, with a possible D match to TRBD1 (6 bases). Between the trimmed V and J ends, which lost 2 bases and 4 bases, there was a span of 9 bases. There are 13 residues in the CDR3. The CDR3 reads CASSLRTVYEQYF. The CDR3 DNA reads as TGTGCCAGCAGTTTACGGACAGTTTACGAGCAGTACTTC.

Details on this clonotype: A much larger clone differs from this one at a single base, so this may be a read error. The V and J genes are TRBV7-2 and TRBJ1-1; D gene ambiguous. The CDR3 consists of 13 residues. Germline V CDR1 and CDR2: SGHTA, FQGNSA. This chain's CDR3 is CANSLVGATEAFF. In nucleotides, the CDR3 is TGTGCCAACAGCTTAGTGGGCGCCACTGAAGCTTTCTTT.

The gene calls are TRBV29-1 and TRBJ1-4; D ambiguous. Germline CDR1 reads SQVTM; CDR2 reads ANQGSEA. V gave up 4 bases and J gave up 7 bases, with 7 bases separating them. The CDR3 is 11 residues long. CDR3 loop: CSVGETEKLFF. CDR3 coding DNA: TGCAGCGTTGGGGAAACTGAAAAACTGTTTTTT. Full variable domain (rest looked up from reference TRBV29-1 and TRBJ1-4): SAVISQKPSRDICQRGTSLTIQCQVDSQVTMMFWYRQQPGQSLTLIATANQGSEATYESGFVIDKFPISRPNLTFSTLTVSNMSPEDSSIYLCSVGETEKLFFGSGTQLSVL.

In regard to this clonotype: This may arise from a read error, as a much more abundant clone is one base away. Here the CDR3 DNA reads TGTGCCAGCAGCTTAAGAGGGACAGAGATCAATCAGCCCCAGCATTTT. Translated: CASSLRGTEINQPQHF. This sequence joins TRBV7-9 and TRBJ1-5; 7 bases are a match to TRBD1. In germline, CDR1 is SEHNR, CDR2 FQNEAQ (reference sequence). Losses at the gene ends were 2 bases for V and 3 bases for J; bases not matched to a gene: 7. The CDR3 sequence is 16 residues long.